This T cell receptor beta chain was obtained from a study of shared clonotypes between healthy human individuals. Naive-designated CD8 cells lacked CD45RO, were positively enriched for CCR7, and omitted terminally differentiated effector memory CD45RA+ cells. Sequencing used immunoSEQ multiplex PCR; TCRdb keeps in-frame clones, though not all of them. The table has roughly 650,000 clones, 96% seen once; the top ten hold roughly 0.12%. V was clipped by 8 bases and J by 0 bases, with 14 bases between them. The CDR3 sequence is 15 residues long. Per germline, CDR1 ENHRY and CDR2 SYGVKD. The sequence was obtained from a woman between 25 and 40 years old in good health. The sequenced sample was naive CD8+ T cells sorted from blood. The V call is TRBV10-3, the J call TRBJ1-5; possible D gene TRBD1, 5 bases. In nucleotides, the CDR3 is TGTGCCATCGGGGCAACGGGCTATAGCAATCAGCCCCAGCATTTT. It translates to CAIGATGYSNQPQHF.